The rows below give T cell receptor beta chains drawn from one sample of a study of Ad26.COV2.S vaccination and SARS-CoV-2 variants. The data were produced by immunoSEQ multiplex PCR, yet TCRdb's version contains in-frame clones alone and is incomplete. The sample comprises some 450,000 clones, 90% of which are singletons, and approximately 4.5% rests with the top ten. The sample here was peripheral blood, taken in a trial of Ad26.COV2.S vaccine versus placebo. The receptors were sampled from a person between 18 and 65 years old who received the Ad26.COV2.S COVID-19 vaccine or a placebo. CDR3s include the opening cysteine and the closing phenylalanine or tryptophan. D genes are given only for firm matches. Not every row has a clone size; where given, it reads once, few, many or a size class.

d_call,v_call,j_call,clone_size,cdr3_nt,cdr3_aa
TRBD2,TRBV27,TRBJ2-6,NA,TGTGCCAGCAGTTCCCAGGGACTAGCGGGGCTCTCTGGGGCCAACGTCCTGACTTTC,CASSSQGLAGLSGANVLTF
NA,TRBV3-1/TRBV3-2,TRBJ2-3,NA,TGTGCCAGCAGCCCCTCCACGGACCCAGATACGCAGTATTTT,CASSPSTDPDTQYF
NA,TRBV2,TRBJ2-7,NA,TGTGCCAGCAGTCAGGGGCCTTCCTACGAGCAGTACTTC,CASSQGPSYEQYF
TRBD2,TRBV5-1,TRBJ2-5,NA,TGCGCCAGCAGCTTGGGACTAGCGGGAGGGCCCTCCCAAGAGACCCAGTACTTC,CASSLGLAGGPSQETQYF
NA,TRBV10-3,TRBJ2-1,NA,TGTGCCATCAGTGGGGGATTAGATGATGAGCAGTTCTTC,CAISGGLDDEQFF
NA,TRBV5-6,TRBJ2-5,NA,TGTGCCAGCAGCTTGGGCCCCGGACGGCTCCAAGAGACCCAGTACTTC,CASSLGPGRLQETQYF
TRBD1,TRBV5-1,TRBJ2-1,once,TGCGCCAGCAGCTTGGGCACAGGGGGAGTCGATGAGCAGTTCTTC,CASSLGTGGVDEQFF
NA,TRBV27,TRBJ1-5,NA,TGTGCCAGCAGTTTATCGTGGGATAGCAATCAGCCCCAGCATTTT,CASSLSWDSNQPQHF
NA,TRBV28,TRBJ2-1,NA,TGTGCCAGCAGCCCCAATCCCCTGCGTACCTTAGATGAGCAGTTCTTC,CASSPNPLRTLDEQFF
NA,TRBV19,TRBJ2-1,NA,TGTGCCAGTAGTATAGGACGAGGGATCGGGTACAATGAGCAGTTCTTC,CASSIGRGIGYNEQFF
NA,TRBV20-1,TRBJ2-3,NA,TGCAGTGCTAGCGGGCCAGATACGCAGTATTTT,CSASGPDTQYF
NA,TRBV9,TRBJ2-7,NA,TGTGCCAGCAGCCAAACAGGCTCCTACGAGCAGTACTTC,CASSQTGSYEQYF
NA,TRBV5-1,TRBJ2-1,NA,TGCGCCAGCAGCTATCAGGGGTGGAATGAGCAGTTCTTC,CASSYQGWNEQFF
NA,TRBV6-2/TRBV6-3,TRBJ1-1,NA,TGTGCCAGCAGTCCCCGCCTCGACACTGAAGCTTTCTTT,CASSPRLDTEAFF
NA,TRBV7-8,TRBJ2-3,NA,TGTGCCAGCAGCTTCAGACTTCGCACAGATACGCAGTATTTT,CASSFRLRTDTQYF
TRBD1,TRBV6-6,TRBJ1-5,NA,TGTGCCAGCAGTTACCCGGGGGGACAGGGAATTCAACCCCAGCATTTT,CASSYPGGQGIQPQHF
NA,TRBV7-2,TRBJ1-1,NA,TGTGCCAGCAGCCCCGGGGGGGCGAGCACTGAAGCTTTCTTT,CASSPGGASTEAFF
TRBD2,TRBV5-8,TRBJ2-2,NA,TGTGCCAGCAGTTGGACTAGCGGGAGGAGTCGGGAGCTGTTTTTT,CASSWTSGRSRELFF
NA,TRBV7-3,TRBJ2-1,NA,TGTGCCAGCAGCTTAAAGGGTAGCAATGAGCAGTTCTTC,CASSLKGSNEQFF
NA,TRBV12-5,TRBJ1-1,NA,TGTGCTAGTGGTTTGGGCCCCCCCGAGGGCGCTGAAGCTTTCTTT,CASGLGPPEGAEAFF
NA,TRBV21-1,TRBJ2-7,NA,TGTGCCAGCAGCGAGGGACAGATTAGCTCCTACGAGCAGTACTTC,CASSEGQISSYEQYF
NA,TRBV7-2,TRBJ1-3,NA,TGTGCCAGCAGCTTACGGGGGGCTGCCGGAAACACCATATATTTT,CASSLRGAAGNTIYF
NA,TRBV2,TRBJ1-3,once,TGTGCCAGCAGTGTTGATTACGGGATGTCTGGAAACACCATATATTTT,CASSVDYGMSGNTIYF
TRBD2,TRBV19,TRBJ2-1,NA,TGTGCCAGTAGGACTAGCGCCAGCTCCTACAATGAGCAGTTCTTC,CASRTSASSYNEQFF
TRBD1,TRBV10-3,TRBJ2-3,once,TGTGCCATCAGACCCACAGGGGGAACTAGCACAGATACGCAGTATTTT,CAIRPTGGTSTDTQYF
NA,TRBV11-3,TRBJ2-6,NA,TGTGCCAGCAGCTTAGGGGGGGCTGACGGGGCCAACGTCCTGACTTTC,CASSLGGADGANVLTF
NA,TRBV7-9,TRBJ2-7,NA,TGTGCCAGCAGCTTAGGCAACCTACCCTACGAGCAGTACTTC,CASSLGNLPYEQYF
NA,TRBV5-6,TRBJ2-7,NA,TGTGCCAGCAGCCGGGGGGCCTTTGGGCTCTACGAGCAGTACTTC,CASSRGAFGLYEQYF
TRBD1,TRBV28,TRBJ2-7,NA,TGTGCCAGCAGTGTGACCTGGACAGGGAAATCCTACGAGCAATACTTC,CASSVTWTGKSYEQYF
NA,TRBV11-2,TRBJ1-3,once,TGTGCCAGCAGGGGTGACGGAAACACCATATATTTT,CASRGDGNTIYF
NA,TRBV2,TRBJ1-6,NA,TGTGCCAGCAGGCCCGGGACGGTAAATTCACCCCTCCACTTT,CASRPGTVNSPLHF
TRBD2,TRBV10-2,TRBJ2-1,NA,TGCGCCAGCAGTGAGTCGACTAGCGGGAGCAATGAGCAGTTCTTC,CASSESTSGSNEQFF
NA,TRBV29-1,TRBJ1-5,NA,TGCAGCGTTAAAAAGGGGGATCAGCCCCAGCATTTT,CSVKKGDQPQHF
NA,TRBV27,TRBJ1-3,NA,TGTGCCAGCAGTTTATCGAGGAGAAACTCTGGAAACACCATATATTTT,CASSLSRRNSGNTIYF
TRBD1,TRBV5-6,TRBJ2-5,NA,TGTGCCAGCAGCCTCCCCACAGGGGACGGAGAGACCCAGTACTTC,CASSLPTGDGETQYF
NA,TRBV29-1,TRBJ1-2,NA,TGCAGCGTCCGCGGGGGTGGTGGCTACACCTTC,CSVRGGGGYTF
NA,TRBV24-1,TRBJ2-2,NA,TGTGCCACCAGTAGACAGGGAGGGTCCGGGGAGCTGTTTTTT,CATSRQGGSGELFF
NA,TRBV18,TRBJ1-5,NA,TGTGCCAGCTCGGTGGGGGATGGTCAGCCCCAGCATTTT,CASSVGDGQPQHF
TRBD2,TRBV12-5,TRBJ2-1,NA,TGTGCTAGTACCCTGGGACTAGCGGGAGCAAGGGACAATGAGCAGTTCTTC,CASTLGLAGARDNEQFF
NA,TRBV15,TRBJ2-4,NA,TGTGCCACCAGCGCAGAGAGGGGGAACATTCAGTACTTC,CATSAERGNIQYF
NA,TRBV28,TRBJ1-4,NA,TGTGCCAGCAGGGAGTGGTCTGAAAAACTGTTTTTT,CASREWSEKLFF
NA,TRBV5-5,TRBJ1-1,NA,TGTGCCAGCAGCTTGATTGACAACACTGAAGCTTTCTTT,CASSLIDNTEAFF
TRBD1,TRBV11-2,TRBJ2-7,NA,TGTGCCAGCAGCTTAGAGTGGGACAGATACTACGAGCAGTACTTC,CASSLEWDRYYEQYF
TRBD1,TRBV11-2,TRBJ1-5,NA,TGTGCCAGCAGCGAGGGGGCGGGTCAGCCCCAGCATTTT,CASSEGAGQPQHF
TRBD1,TRBV6-5,TRBJ2-2,NA,TGTGCCAGCAGTATGACAGGGCTGAACACCGGGGAGCTGTTTTTT,CASSMTGLNTGELFF
NA,TRBV27,TRBJ2-5,NA,TGTGCCAGCAGTTATACCTTTGGGGTGGGGTACCAAGAGACCCAGTACTTC,CASSYTFGVGYQETQYF
NA,TRBV5-1,TRBJ2-2,once,TGCGCCAGCAGCTTCCGGACCAAGACCACCGGGGAGCTGTTTTTT,CASSFRTKTTGELFF
NA,TRBV7-2,TRBJ1-4,NA,TGTGCCAGCAGCCCTAACATGGGGGGGGAAAAACTGTTTTTT,CASSPNMGGEKLFF